A single sample gave rise to the 2 T cell receptor beta chains below, sequenced in a study of shared clonotypes between healthy human individuals. The table came from immunoSEQ multiplex PCR; TCRdb's copy has only in-frame clones and leaves some out. The sample lists more than 1,200,000 clones, about 98.5% occurring once. Material for sequencing was naive CD4+ T cells sorted from blood. Documented subset: CD45RA+ positively selected. Every receptor here comes from a man aged 25 to 40 in good health.

The CDR3 DNA follows: TGTGCCAGCAGCTCAGGACAGGGGAGTGGCTACACCTTC. Translating gives CASSSGQGSGYTF. V is TRBV7-2 and J is TRBJ1-2; TRBD1 agrees at 9 bases. The V gene's germline CDR1 is SGHTA and CDR2 FQGNSA. The CDR3 consists of 13 residues. J lost 7 bases, V lost 4 bases, and 4 bases had no gene match.

The chain links TRBV5-1 to TRBJ2-5; possibly TRBD1 or TRBD2 for D (5 bases each). Germline CDR1 is SGHRS and CDR2 is YFSETQ. V shed 0 bases and J shed 0 bases, with 18 bases lying between them. The CDR3 extends over 18 amino acids. CDR3 nucleotides: TGCGCCAGCAGCTTGGCCATAGACTCGAGAGGGGACCAAGAGACCCAGTACTTC. The encoded protein is CASSLAIDSRGDQETQYF.